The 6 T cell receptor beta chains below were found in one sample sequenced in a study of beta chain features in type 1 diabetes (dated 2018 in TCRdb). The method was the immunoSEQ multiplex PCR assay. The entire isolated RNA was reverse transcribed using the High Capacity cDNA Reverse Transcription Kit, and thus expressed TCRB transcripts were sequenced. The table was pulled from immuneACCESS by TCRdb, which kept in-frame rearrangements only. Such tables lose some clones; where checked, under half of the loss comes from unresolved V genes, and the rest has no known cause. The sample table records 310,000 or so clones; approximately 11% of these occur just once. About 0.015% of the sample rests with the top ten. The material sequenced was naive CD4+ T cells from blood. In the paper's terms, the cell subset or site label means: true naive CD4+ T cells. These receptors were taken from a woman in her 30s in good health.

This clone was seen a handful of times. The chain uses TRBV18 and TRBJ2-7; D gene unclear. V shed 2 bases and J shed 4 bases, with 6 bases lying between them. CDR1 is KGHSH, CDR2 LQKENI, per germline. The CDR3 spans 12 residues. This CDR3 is CASSPVEYEQYF. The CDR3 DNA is TGTGCCAGCTCACCAGTAGAGTACGAGCAGTACTTC.

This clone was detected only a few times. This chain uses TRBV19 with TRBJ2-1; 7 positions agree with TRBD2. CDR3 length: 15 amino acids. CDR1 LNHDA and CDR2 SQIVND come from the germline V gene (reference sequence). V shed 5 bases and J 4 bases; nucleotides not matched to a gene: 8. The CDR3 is CASSSLADLYNEQFF. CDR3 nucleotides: TGTGCCAGTAGTTCCCTAGCGGATTTATACAATGAGCAGTTCTTC.

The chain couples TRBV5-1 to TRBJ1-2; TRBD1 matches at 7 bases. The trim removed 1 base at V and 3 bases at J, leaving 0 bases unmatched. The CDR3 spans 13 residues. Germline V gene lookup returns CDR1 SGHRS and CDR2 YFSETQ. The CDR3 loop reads CASSLTGDYGYTF. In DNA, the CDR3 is TGCGCCAGCAGCTTGACAGGGGACTATGGCTACACCTTC.

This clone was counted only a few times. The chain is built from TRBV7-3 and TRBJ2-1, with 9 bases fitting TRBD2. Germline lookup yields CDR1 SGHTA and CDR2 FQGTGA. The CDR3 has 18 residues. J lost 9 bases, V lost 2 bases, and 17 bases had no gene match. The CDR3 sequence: CASSLSWGVAGGRSEQFF. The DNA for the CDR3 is TGTGCCAGCAGCTTATCGTGGGGGGTGGCGGGAGGGCGCAGTGAGCAGTTCTTC.

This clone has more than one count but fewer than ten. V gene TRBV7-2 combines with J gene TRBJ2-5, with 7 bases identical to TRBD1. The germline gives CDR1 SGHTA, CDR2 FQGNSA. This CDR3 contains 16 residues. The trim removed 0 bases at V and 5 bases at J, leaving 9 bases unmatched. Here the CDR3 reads CASSLARQGDGETQYF. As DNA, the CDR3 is TGTGCCAGCAGCTTAGCGCGGCAGGGGGACGGGGAGACCCAGTACTTC.

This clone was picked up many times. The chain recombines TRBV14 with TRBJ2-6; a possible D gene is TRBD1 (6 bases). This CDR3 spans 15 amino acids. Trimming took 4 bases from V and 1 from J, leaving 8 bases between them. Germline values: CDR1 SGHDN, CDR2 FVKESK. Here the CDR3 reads CASSLTGSGANVLTF. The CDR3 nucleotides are TGTGCCAGCAGCCTTACAGGGTCTGGGGCCAACGTCCTGACTTTC.